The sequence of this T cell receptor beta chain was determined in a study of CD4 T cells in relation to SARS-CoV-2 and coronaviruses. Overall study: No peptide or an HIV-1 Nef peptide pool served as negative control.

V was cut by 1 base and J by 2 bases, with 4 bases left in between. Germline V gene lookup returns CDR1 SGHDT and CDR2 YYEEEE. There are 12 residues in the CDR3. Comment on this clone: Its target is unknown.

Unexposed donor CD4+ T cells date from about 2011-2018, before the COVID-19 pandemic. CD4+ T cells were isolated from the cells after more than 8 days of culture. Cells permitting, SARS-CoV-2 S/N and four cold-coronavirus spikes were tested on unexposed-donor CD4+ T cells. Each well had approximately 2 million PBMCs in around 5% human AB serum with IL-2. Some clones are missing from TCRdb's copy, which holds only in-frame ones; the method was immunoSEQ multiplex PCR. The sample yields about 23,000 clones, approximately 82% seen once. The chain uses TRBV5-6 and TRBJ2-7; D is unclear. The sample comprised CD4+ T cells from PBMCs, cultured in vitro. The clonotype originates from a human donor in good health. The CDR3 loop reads CASSLRAYEQYF. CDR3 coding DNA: TGTGCCAGCAGCTTGCGGGCCTACGAGCAGTACTTC.